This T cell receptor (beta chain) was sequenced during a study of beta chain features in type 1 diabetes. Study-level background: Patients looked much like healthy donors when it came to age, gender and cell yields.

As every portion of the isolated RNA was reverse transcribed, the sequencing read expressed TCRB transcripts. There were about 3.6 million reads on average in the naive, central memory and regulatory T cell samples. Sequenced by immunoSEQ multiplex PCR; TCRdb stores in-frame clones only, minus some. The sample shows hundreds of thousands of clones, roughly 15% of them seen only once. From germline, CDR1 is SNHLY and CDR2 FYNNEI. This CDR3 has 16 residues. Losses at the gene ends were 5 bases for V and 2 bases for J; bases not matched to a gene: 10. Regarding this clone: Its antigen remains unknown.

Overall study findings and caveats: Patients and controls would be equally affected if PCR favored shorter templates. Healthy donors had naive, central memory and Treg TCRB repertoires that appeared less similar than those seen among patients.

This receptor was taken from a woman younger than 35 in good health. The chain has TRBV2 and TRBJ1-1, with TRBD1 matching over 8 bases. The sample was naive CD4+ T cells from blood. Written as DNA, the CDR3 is TGTGCCAGCAGTTGGCTCGGACAGGGCGGAAACACTGAAGCTTTCTTT. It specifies CASSWLGQGGNTEAFF.